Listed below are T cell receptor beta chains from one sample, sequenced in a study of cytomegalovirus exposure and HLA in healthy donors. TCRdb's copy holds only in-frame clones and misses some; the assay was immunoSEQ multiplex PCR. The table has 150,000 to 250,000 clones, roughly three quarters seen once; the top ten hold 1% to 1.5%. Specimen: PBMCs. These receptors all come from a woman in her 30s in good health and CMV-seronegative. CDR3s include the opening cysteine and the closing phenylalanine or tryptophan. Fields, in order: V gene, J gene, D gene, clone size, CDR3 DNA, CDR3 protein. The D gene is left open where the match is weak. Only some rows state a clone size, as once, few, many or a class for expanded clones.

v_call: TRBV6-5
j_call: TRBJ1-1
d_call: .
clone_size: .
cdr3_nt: TGTGCCAGCAGTTACAGTTCGGGGGGGAACACTGAAGCTTTCTTT
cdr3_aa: CASSYSSGGNTEAFF

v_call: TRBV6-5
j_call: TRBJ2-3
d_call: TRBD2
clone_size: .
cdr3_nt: TGTGCCAGCACGGGACTAGGGTCAGATACGCAGTATTTT
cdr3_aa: CASTGLGSDTQYF

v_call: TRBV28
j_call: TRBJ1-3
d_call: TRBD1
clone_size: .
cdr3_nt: TGTGCCAGCAGACCGGGACAGGGGGCTGCTGGAAACACCATATATTTT
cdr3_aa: CASRPGQGAAGNTIYF

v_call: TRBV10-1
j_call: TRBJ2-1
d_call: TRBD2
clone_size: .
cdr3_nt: TGCGCCAGCAGTGAGAGCGGGAGGGCCCATGAGCAGTTCTTC
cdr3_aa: CASSESGRAHEQFF

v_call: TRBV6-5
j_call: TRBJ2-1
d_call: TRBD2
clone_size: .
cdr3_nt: TGTGCCAGCAGTCCAACTAGCGGGAGCCCCAATGAGCAGTTCTTC
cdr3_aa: CASSPTSGSPNEQFF

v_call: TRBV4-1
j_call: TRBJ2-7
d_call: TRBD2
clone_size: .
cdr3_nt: TGCGCCAGCAGCCGGGAATTAGCGGGAGCCTCCTACGAGCAGTACTTC
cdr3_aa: CASSRELAGASYEQYF

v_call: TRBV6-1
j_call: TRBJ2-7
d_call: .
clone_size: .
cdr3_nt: TGTGCCAGCAGTGTTCCCGACAGACCCTACGAGCAGTACTTC
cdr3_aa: CASSVPDRPYEQYF

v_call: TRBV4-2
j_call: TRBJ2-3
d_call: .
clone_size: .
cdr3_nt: TGTGCCAGCAGCCAAGAGATGGGCTCAGATACGCAGTATTTT
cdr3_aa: CASSQEMGSDTQYF

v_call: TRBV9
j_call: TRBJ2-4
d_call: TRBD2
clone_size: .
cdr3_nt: TGTGCCAGCAATCCAACCGGACTAGCATATAACATTCAGTACTTC
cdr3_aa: CASNPTGLAYNIQYF

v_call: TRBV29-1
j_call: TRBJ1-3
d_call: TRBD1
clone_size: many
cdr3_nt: TGCAGCGTGGGATCTCCGGGACAGGCTTGTGACATATATTTT
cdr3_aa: CSVGSPGQACDIYF

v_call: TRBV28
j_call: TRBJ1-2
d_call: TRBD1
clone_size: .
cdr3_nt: TGTGCCGGCTCGGGACAGGGGCAGGACTATGGCTACACCTTC
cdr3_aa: CAGSGQGQDYGYTF

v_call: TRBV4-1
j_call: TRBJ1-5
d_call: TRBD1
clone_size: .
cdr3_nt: TGCGCCAGCAGCCAAGACGGGACAGGACGGAATCAGCCCCAGCATTTT
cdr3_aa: CASSQDGTGRNQPQHF

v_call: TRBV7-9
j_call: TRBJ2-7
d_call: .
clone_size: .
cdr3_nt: TGTGCCAGCAGCCCCCTGGGAGCTTTGTTCTACGAGCAGTACTTC
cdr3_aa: CASSPLGALFYEQYF

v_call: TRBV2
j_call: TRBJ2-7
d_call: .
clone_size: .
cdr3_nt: TGTGCCAGCAGTAGAGGAGGGCGGTACGAGCAGTACTTC
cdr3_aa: CASSRGGRYEQYF

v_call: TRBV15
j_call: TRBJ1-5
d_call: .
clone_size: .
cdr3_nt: TGTGCCACCAGCAGAGAAGACAGAACCGACCCCTTCCAGCATTTT
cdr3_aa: CATSREDRTDPFQHF

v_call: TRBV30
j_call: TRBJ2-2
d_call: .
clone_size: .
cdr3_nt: TGTGCCTGGAGTGTATTGGGTAGCGGCGGGGAGCTGTTTTTT
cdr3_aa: CAWSVLGSGGELFF

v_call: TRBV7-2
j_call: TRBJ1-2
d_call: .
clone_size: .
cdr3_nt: TGTGCCAGCAGCTTAGAGGGGTTCTATGGCTACACCTTC
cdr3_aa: CASSLEGFYGYTF

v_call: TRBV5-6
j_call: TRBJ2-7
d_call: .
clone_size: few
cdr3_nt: TGTGCCAGCAGCTTGCGGGACACCGCCTACGAGCAGTACTTC
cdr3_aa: CASSLRDTAYEQYF

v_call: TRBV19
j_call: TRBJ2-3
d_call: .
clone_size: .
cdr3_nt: TGTGCCAGTACCACCTACGGGGGTCCTAGCACAGATACGCAGTATTTT
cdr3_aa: CASTTYGGPSTDTQYF

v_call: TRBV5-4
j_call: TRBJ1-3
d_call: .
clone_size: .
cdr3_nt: TGTGCCAGCAGCTTGGGGGGAGACCCGTACTCTGGAAACACCATATATTTT
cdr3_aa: CASSLGGDPYSGNTIYF

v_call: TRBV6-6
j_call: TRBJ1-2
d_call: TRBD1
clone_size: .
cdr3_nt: TGTGCCAGCAGCTGGGACAGGGCGGCCGGGAGTGGCTACACCTTC
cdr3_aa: CASSWDRAAGSGYTF

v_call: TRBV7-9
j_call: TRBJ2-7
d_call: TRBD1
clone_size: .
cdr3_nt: TGTGCCAGCAGCGCAACCTTGACAGGGGAAAGGGAGCAGTACTTC
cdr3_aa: CASSATLTGEREQYF

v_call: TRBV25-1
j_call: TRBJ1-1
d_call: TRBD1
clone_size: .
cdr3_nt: TGTGCCAGCAGCGCCAGGGGGTTGGAAGCTTTCTTT
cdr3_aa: CASSARGLEAFF

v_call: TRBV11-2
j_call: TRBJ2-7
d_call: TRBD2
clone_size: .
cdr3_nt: TGTGCCAGCAGCTTCTTCAGCGGGATGGGGGATGAGCAGTACTTC
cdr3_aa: CASSFFSGMGDEQYF

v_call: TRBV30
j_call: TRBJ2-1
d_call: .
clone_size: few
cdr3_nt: TGTGCCTGGTCTGGGGGCGATGAGCAGTTCTTC
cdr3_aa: CAWSGGDEQFF

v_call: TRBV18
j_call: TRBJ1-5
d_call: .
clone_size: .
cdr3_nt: TGTGCCAGCTCACCATCGACAGGACCCCACCAGCCCCAGCATTTT
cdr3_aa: CASSPSTGPHQPQHF

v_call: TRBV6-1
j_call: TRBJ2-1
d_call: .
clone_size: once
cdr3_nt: TGTGCCAGCAGTGAAGCGCTTCAGGGCTCCTACAATGAGCAGTTCTTC
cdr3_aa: CASSEALQGSYNEQFF

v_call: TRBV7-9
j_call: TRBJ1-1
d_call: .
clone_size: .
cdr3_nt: TGTGCCAGCAGCTTAGCGGCAGTCACTGAAGCTTTCTTT
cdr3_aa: CASSLAAVTEAFF

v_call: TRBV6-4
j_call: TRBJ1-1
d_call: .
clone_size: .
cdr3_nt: TGTGCCAGCAGAACCCAGGGGAACACTGAAGCTTTCTTT
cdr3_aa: CASRTQGNTEAFF

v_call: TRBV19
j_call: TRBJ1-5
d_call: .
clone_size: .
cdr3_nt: TGTGCCAGTATCCCTCGGGAGGGCGGGGCGAGGAATCAGCCCCAGCATTTT
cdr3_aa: CASIPREGGARNQPQHF

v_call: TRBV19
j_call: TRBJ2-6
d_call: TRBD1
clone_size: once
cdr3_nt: TGTGCCAGTTCGACAGGGGTGAGAGGTGGGGCCAACGTCCTGACTTTC
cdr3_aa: CASSTGVRGGANVLTF

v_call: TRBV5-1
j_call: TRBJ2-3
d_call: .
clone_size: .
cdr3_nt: TGCGCCAGCAGCTTGGCCCGGGGGACAGTCACAGATACGCAGTATTTT
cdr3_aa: CASSLARGTVTDTQYF

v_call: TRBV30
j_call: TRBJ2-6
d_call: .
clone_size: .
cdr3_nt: TGTGCCTGGAGTGTGGGGCAATCTGGGGCCAACGTCCTGACTTTC
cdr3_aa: CAWSVGQSGANVLTF

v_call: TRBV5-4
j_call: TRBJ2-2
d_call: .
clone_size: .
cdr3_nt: TGTGCCAGCAGCTCAGGCGGGGCTAGGGGAACCGGGGAGCTGTTTTTT
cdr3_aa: CASSSGGARGTGELFF

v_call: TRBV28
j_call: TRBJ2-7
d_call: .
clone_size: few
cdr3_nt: TGTGCCAGCTGGTCTGTTTCGAGCTCCTACGAGCAGTACTTC
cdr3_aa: CASWSVSSSYEQYF

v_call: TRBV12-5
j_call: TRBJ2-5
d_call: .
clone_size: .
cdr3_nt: TGTGCTAGTGGTTTGGCAGGGGGGAGAGAGACCCAGTACTTC
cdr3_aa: CASGLAGGRETQYF

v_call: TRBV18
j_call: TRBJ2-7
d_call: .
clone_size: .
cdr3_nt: TGTGCCAGCTCACTCAGACAGACTTCGAGCTCCTACGAGCAGTACTTC
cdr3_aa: CASSLRQTSSSYEQYF

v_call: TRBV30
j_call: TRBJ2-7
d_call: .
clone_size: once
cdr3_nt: TGTGCCTGGAGGAGGGCCTACGAGCAGTACTTC
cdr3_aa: CAWRRAYEQYF

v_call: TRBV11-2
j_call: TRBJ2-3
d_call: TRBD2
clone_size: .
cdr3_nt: TGTGCCAGCAGCTCACTAGCGGGAGGGCCCGCAGATACGCAGTATTTT
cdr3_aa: CASSSLAGGPADTQYF

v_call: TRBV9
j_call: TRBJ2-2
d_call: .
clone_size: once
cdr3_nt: TGTGCCAGCAAGGGGCCGGGTACCGGGGAGCTGTTTTTT
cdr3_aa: CASKGPGTGELFF

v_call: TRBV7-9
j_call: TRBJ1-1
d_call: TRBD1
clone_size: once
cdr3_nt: TGTGCCAGCAGCTCCCCCTTGGGGGTGGGACAGGTGAACACTGAAGCTTTCTTT
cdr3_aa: CASSSPLGVGQVNTEAFF

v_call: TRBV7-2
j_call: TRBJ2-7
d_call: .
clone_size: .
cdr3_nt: TGTGCCAGCAGCTTAGGGTTGGGGAGGTACGAGCAGTACTTC
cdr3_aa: CASSLGLGRYEQYF

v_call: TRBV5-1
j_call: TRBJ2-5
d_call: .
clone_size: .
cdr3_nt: TGCGCCAGCAGCTCCCTAATACAGGCGATGGAGACCCAGTACTTC
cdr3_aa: CASSSLIQAMETQYF

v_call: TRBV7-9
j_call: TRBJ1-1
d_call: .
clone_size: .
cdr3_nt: TGTGCCAGCAGCTTGGAGGGAACCACTGAAGCTTTCTTT
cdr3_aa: CASSLEGTTEAFF

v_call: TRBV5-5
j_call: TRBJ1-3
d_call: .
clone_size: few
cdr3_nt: TGTGCCAGCACCTGGGCAACCTCTGGAAACACCATATATTTT
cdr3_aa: CASTWATSGNTIYF

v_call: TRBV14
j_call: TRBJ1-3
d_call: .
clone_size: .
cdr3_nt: TGTGCCAGCAGCCAATTCCTTTCGGGGGGCACCATATATTTT
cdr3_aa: CASSQFLSGGTIYF

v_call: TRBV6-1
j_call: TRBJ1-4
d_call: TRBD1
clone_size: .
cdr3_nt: TGTGCCAGCAGGCGAGACAGGGTTGAAGAAAAACTGTTTTTT
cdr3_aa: CASRRDRVEEKLFF

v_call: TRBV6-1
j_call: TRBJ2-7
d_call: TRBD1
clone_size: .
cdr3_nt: TGTGCCAGCGTAAGACAGGGTCCCTACGAGCAGTACTTC
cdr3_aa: CASVRQGPYEQYF

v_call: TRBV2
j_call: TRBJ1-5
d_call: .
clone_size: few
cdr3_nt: TGTGCCAGCTCCCCCGGCAGGGGTCAGCCCCAGCATTTT
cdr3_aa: CASSPGRGQPQHF

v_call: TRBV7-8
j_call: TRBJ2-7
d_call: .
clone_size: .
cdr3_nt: TGTGCCAGCAACCCAGAGGCTGTCGAGCAGTACTTC
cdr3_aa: CASNPEAVEQYF

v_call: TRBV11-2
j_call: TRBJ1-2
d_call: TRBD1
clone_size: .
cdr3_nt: TGTGCCAGCAGCTTAGATAGAGGGGGCGACTATGGCTACACCTTC
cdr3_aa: CASSLDRGGDYGYTF